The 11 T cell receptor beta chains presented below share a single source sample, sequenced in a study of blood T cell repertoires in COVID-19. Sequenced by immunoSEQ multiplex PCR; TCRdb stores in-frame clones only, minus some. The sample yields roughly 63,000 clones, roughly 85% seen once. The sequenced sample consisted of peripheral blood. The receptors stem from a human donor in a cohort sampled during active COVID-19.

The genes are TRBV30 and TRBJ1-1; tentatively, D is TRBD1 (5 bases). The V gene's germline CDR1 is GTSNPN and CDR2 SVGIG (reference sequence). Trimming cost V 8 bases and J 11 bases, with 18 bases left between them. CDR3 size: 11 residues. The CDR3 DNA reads TGTGCCGGGTACGGGGGTATGAATGCTTTCTTT. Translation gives CAGYGGMNAFF.

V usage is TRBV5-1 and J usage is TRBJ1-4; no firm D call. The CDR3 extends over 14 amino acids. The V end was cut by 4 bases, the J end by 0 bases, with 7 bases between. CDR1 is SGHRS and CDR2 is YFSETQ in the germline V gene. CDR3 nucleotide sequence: TGCGCCAGCAGCCAGGATTCAACTAATGAAAAACTGTTTTTT. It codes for CASSQDSTNEKLFF.

The CDR3 coding sequence is TGTGCCAGCAGCGTTCAGGGCTTGGGGGAGACCCAGTACTTC. The encoded protein is CASSVQGLGETQYF. The V and J genes are TRBV9 and TRBJ2-5; possible D gene TRBD1, 5 bases. The CDR3 totals 14 residues. The ends were cut back, 2 bases at V and 5 bases at J, with 13 bases in the middle. CDR1 is SGDLS and CDR2 is YYNGEE in the germline V gene.

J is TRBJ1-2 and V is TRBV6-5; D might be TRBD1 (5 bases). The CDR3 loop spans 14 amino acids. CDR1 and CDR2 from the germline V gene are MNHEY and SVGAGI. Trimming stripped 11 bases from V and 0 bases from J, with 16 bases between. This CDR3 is CAAGGYGANYGYTF. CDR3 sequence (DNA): TGTGCCGCGGGGGGATACGGAGCTAACTATGGCTACACCTTC.

CDR3 in DNA: TGCGCCAGCAGCTTGGGGGATACCGGGACTTCGAGGCCCTACGAGCAGTACTTC. Its translation: CASSLGDTGTSRPYEQYF. The rearrangement uses TRBV5-1 and TRBJ2-7, with D perhaps matching TRBD2 (6 bases). V lost 0 bases to trimming and J lost 2 bases, with 21 bases between them. The length of the CDR3 is 18 residues. Germline V gene lookup returns CDR1 SGHRS and CDR2 YFSETQ.

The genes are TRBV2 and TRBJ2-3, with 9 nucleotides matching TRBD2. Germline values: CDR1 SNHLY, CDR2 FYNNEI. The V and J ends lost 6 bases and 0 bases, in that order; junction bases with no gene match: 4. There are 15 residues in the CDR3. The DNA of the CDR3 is TGTGCCAGCAGATCAGCGGGGGGTAGCACAGATACGCAGTATTTT. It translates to CASRSAGGSTDTQYF.

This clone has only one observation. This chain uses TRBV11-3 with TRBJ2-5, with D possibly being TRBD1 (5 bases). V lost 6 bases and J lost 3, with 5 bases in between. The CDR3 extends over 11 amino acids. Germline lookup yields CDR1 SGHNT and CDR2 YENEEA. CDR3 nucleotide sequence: TGTGCCAGCAGGACAGAAGAGACCCAGTACTTC. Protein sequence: CASRTEETQYF.

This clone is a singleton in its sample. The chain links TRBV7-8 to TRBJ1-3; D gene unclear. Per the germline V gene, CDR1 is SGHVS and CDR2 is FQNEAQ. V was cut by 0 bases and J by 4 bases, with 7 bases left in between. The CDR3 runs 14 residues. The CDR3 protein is CASSLARGGNTIYF. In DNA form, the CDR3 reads TGTGCCAGCAGCTTAGCGAGAGGGGGAAACACCATATATTTT.

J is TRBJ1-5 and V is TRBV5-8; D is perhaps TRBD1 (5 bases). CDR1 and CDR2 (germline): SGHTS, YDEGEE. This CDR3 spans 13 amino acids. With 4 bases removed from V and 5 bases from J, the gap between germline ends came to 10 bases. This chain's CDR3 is CASSTWGDQPQHF. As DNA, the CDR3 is TGTGCCAGCAGCACTTGGGGGGATCAGCCCCAGCATTTT. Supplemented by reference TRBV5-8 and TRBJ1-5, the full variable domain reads EAGVTQSPTHLIKTRGQQATLRCSPISGHTSVYWYQQALGLGLQFLLWYDEGEERNRGNFPPRFSGRQFPNYSSELNVNALELEDSALYLCASSTWGDQPQHFGDGTRLSIL.

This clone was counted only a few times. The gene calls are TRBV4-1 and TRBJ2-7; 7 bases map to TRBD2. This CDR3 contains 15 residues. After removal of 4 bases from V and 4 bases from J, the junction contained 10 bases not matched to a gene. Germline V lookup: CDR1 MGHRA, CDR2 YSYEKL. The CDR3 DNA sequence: TGCGCCAGCAGCCCGCGCGAGCGGGACCGATACGAGCAGTACTTC. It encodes CASSPRERDRYEQYF.

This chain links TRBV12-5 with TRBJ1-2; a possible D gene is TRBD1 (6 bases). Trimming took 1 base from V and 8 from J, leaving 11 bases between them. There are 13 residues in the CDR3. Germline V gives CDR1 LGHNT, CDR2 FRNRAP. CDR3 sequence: CASGLGRGSGYTF. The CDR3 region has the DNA TGTGCTAGTGGTTTGGGCAGGGGTAGCGGCTACACCTTC.